The clone carrying this T cell receptor (beta chain) was counted a few times. These data belong to a study of T-cell memory formation after mild COVID-19. The wider study: Largely donor-specific sequence clusters came from two donors.

Germline trimming cut 3 bases from V and 0 bases from J; bases unmatched to any gene: 7. The CDR3 is 18 amino acids. Germline-derived CDR1 and CDR2 are SGHRS and YFSETQ. TCR alpha and TCR beta cDNA libraries with sample barcodes and UMIs came from 5'RACE using constant-segment primers. TCRdb reanalysed the 5' RACE reads using MiXCR and keeps one entry per CDR3 protein. The repertoire holds 75,000 to 90,000 distinct CDR3 sequences, 11% to 15% seen once, with around 29% in the top ten. The chain uses TRBV5-1 and TRBJ2-5, with 14 bases identical to TRBD2. This TCR derives from an adult woman who had mild COVID-19 (a few samples of this study predate the infection). Cell type and time point are not known. Material for sequencing was PBMCs or a T cell subset sorted from them (not recorded which). The CDR3 DNA follows: TGCGCCAGCAGCTCCTCGGGACTAGCGGGGGCGTACCAAGAGACCCAGTACTTC. The encoded protein is CASSSSGLAGAYQETQYF. Variable domain in full (rest from reference TRBV5-1 and TRBJ2-5): KAGVTQTPRYLIKTRGQQVTLSCSPISGHRSVSWYQQTPGQGLQFLFEYFSETQRNKGNFPGRFSGRQFSNSRSEMNVSTLELGDSALYLCASSSSGLAGAYQETQYFGPGTRLLVL.